Presented here are 29 T cell receptor beta chains from one specimen sequenced in a study of technical replicates of blood from several donors. TCRdb's table, derived via immunoSEQ multiplex PCR, lists solely in-frame clones and lacks some. Of some 80,000 clones in the sample, approximately 96% were seen once. Sequences were obtained from T cells isolated from PBMCs. Every receptor here comes from a human donor in good health.

The rearrangement links TRBV10-2 to TRBJ2-1; 13 bases fit TRBD2. Losses at the gene ends were 6 bases for V and 0 bases for J; bases not matched to a gene: 2. This CDR3 region has 16 residues. Per the germline V gene, CDR1 is WSHSY and CDR2 is SAAADI. CDR3 nucleotides: TGCGCCAGCAGACTAGCGGGAGGGCCCTCCTACAATGAGCAGTTCTTC. Translating it yields CASRLAGGPSYNEQFF.

The gene calls are TRBV2 and TRBJ2-1, with 9 bases that match TRBD2. V trimming: 7 bases; J trimming: 6 bases; junction bases outside the gene matches: 10. The length of the CDR3 is 15 residues. Germline V CDR1 and CDR2: SNHLY, FYNNEI. Written as DNA, the CDR3 is TGTGCCAGCACCGGGGGAGAGCGGGAGGTCAATGAGCAGTTCTTC. It specifies CASTGGEREVNEQFF. Filled out from reference TRBV2 and TRBJ2-1, the complete variable domain reads EPEVTQTPSHQVTQMGQEVILRCVPISNHLYFYWYRQILGQKVEFLVSFYNNEISEKSEIFDDQFSVERPDGSNFTLKIRSTKLEDSAMYFCASTGGEREVNEQFFGPGTRLTVL.

The chain joins TRBV11-2 to TRBJ1-2, with 8 nucleotides matching TRBD1. The V gene end was trimmed by 1 base and the J gene end by 8 bases; junction bases not matched to a gene: 9. The germline V gene has CDR1 SGHAT and CDR2 FQNNGV. CDR3 length: 15 residues. CDR3 in amino acids: CASSLAGGTGWGYTF. The CDR3 nucleotides are TGTGCCAGCAGCTTAGCAGGGGGGACAGGCTGGGGCTACACCTTC.

The chain joins TRBV29-1 to TRBJ2-1, with 9 bases matching TRBD1. The ends lost 3 bases at V and 2 bases at J; junction bases unmatched: 11. The CDR3 extends over 17 amino acids. Germline CDR1 SQVTM, CDR2 ANQGSEA. The CDR3 here is CSVDLLPGQGTYNEQFF. CDR3 sequence (DNA): TGCAGCGTTGACCTCCTTCCGGGACAGGGTACCTACAATGAGCAGTTCTTC.

This chain uses TRBV19 with TRBJ1-2, with 8 bases matching TRBD1. The V segment lost 5 bases and the J segment 1 base; nucleotides outside the gene matches: 9. The CDR3 spans 16 residues. Germline values: CDR1 LNHDA, CDR2 SQIVND (reference sequence). The DNA for the CDR3 is TGTGCCAGTAGTGTACCGGGACAGGCCTTTAACTATGGCTACACCTTC. Amino acid sequence: CASSVPGQAFNYGYTF.

The chain joins TRBV11-2 to TRBJ1-3; D gene ambiguous. Germline V CDR1 and CDR2: SGHAT, FQNNGV. The CDR3 runs 15 residues. V lost 1 base to trimming and J lost 0 bases, with 7 bases between them. The CDR3 bases are TGTGCCAGCAGCTTAGGGTATAGCTCTGGAAACACCATATATTTT. Translating it yields CASSLGYSSGNTIYF.

This chain connects TRBV9 to TRBJ1-3, with TRBD1 matching 9 bases. This CDR3 has 15 amino acids. Trimming cost V 3 bases and J 3 bases; bases outside gene matches: 4. Germline V gene lookup returns CDR1 SGDLS and CDR2 YYNGEE. The CDR3 is CASSGGTGSGNTIYF. For the CDR3, the DNA is TGTGCCAGCAGCGGCGGGACAGGGAGTGGAAACACCATATATTTT.

The chain uses TRBV28 and TRBJ2-7; D gene ambiguous. The V gene lost 7 bases and the J gene lost 3 bases, with 10 bases spanning the gap. Germline V CDR1 and CDR2: MDHEN, SYDVKM. The CDR3 is 12 residues long. CDR3 sequence (DNA): TGTGCCAGCAATTTTCGCGGCTACGAGCAGTACTTC. This codes for CASNFRGYEQYF.

This chain joins TRBV9 and TRBJ2-7; D gene uncertain. Looked up from germline, CDR1 is SGDLS and CDR2 is YYNGEE. With 4 bases removed from V and 0 bases from J, the gap between germline ends came to 14 bases. This CDR3 has 15 amino acids. In DNA, the CDR3 is TGTGCCAGCAGCCCTAGTGGAACCTCCTCCTACGAGCAGTACTTC. Translated: CASSPSGTSSYEQYF.

This chain links TRBV5-6 with TRBJ2-7; a weak D match, TRBD2 (7 bases). Trimming took off 4 bases at V and 4 bases at J, with 21 bases between the two ends. Germline CDR1 reads SGHDT; CDR2 reads YYEEEE. This CDR3 spans 16 amino acids. This CDR3 reads CASSGEGGWSVYEQYF. The CDR3 DNA reads as TGTGCCAGCAGCGGGGAGGGGGGGTGGTCTGTATACGAGCAGTACTTC.

J is TRBJ1-1 and V is TRBV6-4; D is undetermined. Germline-derived CDR1 and CDR2 are MRHNA and SNTAGT. The CDR3 loop spans 13 amino acids. V was trimmed by 5 bases and J by 1 base, leaving 8 bases between them. The CDR3 spells CASSIHRNTEAFF. As DNA, the CDR3 is TGTGCCAGCAGTATACACAGGAACACTGAAGCTTTCTTT.

This chain uses TRBV7-2 with TRBJ2-7; TRBD2 aligns across 16 bases. The V and J ends lost 2 bases and 6 bases, in that order; junction bases with no gene match: 7. The germline V gene encodes CDR1 SGHTA and CDR2 FQGNSA. This CDR3 has 17 residues. The CDR3 region has the DNA TGTGCCAGCAGCTTAAACGCCGGGACTAGCGGGAGGGTCGAGCAGTACTTC. It translates to CASSLNAGTSGRVEQYF.

The chain links TRBV4-2 to TRBJ2-1, with TRBD2 matching 8 bases. J gave up 5 bases and V 2 bases, and 11 bases lay outside the gene matches. Germline V lookup: CDR1 LGHNA, CDR2 YNFKEQ. This CDR3 contains 17 residues. The CDR3 protein is CASSQSGREAPHNEQFF. The CDR3 DNA sequence: TGTGCCAGCAGCCAATCAGGGCGGGAGGCCCCCCACAATGAGCAGTTCTTC.

The chain recombines TRBV7-8 with TRBJ1-1; unclear D gene. V gave up 8 bases and J gave up 5 bases, with 12 bases separating them. Germline V gene lookup returns CDR1 SGHVS and CDR2 FQNEAQ. This CDR3 contains 12 residues. This CDR3 reads CASREPGTEAFF. As DNA, the CDR3 is TGTGCCAGCCGGGAGCCGGGGACTGAAGCTTTCTTT. Supplemented by reference TRBV7-8 and TRBJ1-1, the full variable domain reads GAGVSQSPRYKVAKRGQDVALRCDPISGHVSLFWYQQALGQGPEFLTYFQNEAQLDKSGLPSDRFFAERPEGSVSTLKIQRTQQEDSAVYLCASREPGTEAFFGQGTRLTVV.

The CDR3 nucleotides read TGTGCCAGCAGTCTCGAAGTACAGGGCTACGAGCAGTACTTC. As protein: CASSLEVQGYEQYF. The rearrangement links TRBV27 to TRBJ2-7; D perhaps matches TRBD1 (6 bases). Looked up from germline, CDR1 is MNHEY and CDR2 is SMNVEV (reference sequence). With 5 bases removed from V and 3 bases from J, the gap between germline ends came to 14 bases. The CDR3 runs 14 residues.

This clone was seen just once. This chain links TRBV11-2 with TRBJ2-5; possibly TRBD2 for D (7 bases). Trimming took 4 bases from V and 4 from J, leaving 10 bases between them. The CDR3 sequence is 13 residues long. The V gene's germline CDR1 is SGHAT and CDR2 FQNNGV. CDR3 nucleotides: TGTGCCAGCAGCTCGAGGGGGGGAGAGACCCAGTACTTC. Amino acid sequence: CASSSRGGETQYF.

The CDR3 DNA reads TGTGCCAGCAGCTTGCGCTATGCAACTAATGAAAAACTGTTTTTT. The encoded protein is CASSLRYATNEKLFF. J is TRBJ1-4 and V is TRBV5-8; D is unresolved. Germline CDR1 is SGHTS and CDR2 is YDEGEE. This CDR3 has 15 amino acids. V lost 1 base to trimming and J lost 0 bases, with 7 bases between them.

The chain employs TRBV2 and TRBJ1-1; 8 bases are shared with TRBD1. The trim removed 7 bases at V and 1 base at J, leaving 8 bases unmatched. The V gene's germline CDR1 is SNHLY and CDR2 FYNNEI. The CDR3 runs to 15 residues. CDR3 DNA: TGTGCCAGCACCGATAGGACAGGGACGAACACTGAAGCTTTCTTT. This translates into CASTDRTGTNTEAFF.

This chain connects TRBV5-1 to TRBJ2-3; no definite D call. The CDR3 spans 14 residues. Looked up from germline, CDR1 is SGHRS and CDR2 is YFSETQ. Trimming left V 1 base short and J 2 bases short, with 8 bases between. CDR3 loop: CASSLSSTTDTQYF. The DNA of the CDR3 is TGCGCCAGCAGCTTGAGTTCTACCACAGATACGCAGTATTTT. The full variable domain, completed using reference TRBV5-1 and TRBJ2-3, is KAGVTQTPRYLIKTRGQQVTLSCSPISGHRSVSWYQQTPGQGLQFLFEYFSETQRNKGNFPGRFSGRQFSNSRSEMNVSTLELGDSALYLCASSLSSTTDTQYFGPGTRLTVL.

The J gene is TRBJ2-5, the V gene TRBV6-1; D is ambiguous. The V and J ends lost 2 bases and 5 bases respectively, with 12 bases between them. Germline values: CDR1 MNHNS, CDR2 SASEGT. The CDR3 length is 14 residues. CDR3 protein: CASSEPPIVETQYF. The CDR3 DNA is TGTGCCAGCAGTGAACCTCCTATCGTCGAGACCCAGTACTTC.

V and J are TRBV15 and TRBJ2-7; a possible D gene is TRBD2 (5 bases). V shed 3 bases and J shed 1 base, with 13 bases lying between them. This CDR3 is 15 amino acids long. CDR1 is LNHNV and CDR2 is YYDKDF in the germline V gene (reference sequence). The CDR3 spells CATSRDREGSYEQYF. The CDR3 bases are TGTGCCACCAGCAGGGACCGGGAAGGGTCCTACGAGCAGTACTTC.

The chain joins TRBV30 to TRBJ2-3; D might be TRBD1 (6 bases). Trimming pared 3 bases from V and 5 bases from J, leaving 21 bases between. Germline V gene lookup returns CDR1 GTSNPN and CDR2 SVGIG (reference sequence). The CDR3 totals 16 residues. CDR3 in amino acids: CAWSYLRDTLRDTQYF. DNA for the CDR3: TGTGCCTGGAGCTATCTTCGGGACACCCTAAGAGATACGCAGTATTTT.

The rearrangement links TRBV27 to TRBJ2-1, with D perhaps matching TRBD2 (6 bases). The V end was cut by 4 bases, the J end by 2 bases, with 18 bases between. Germline V gene lookup returns CDR1 MNHEY and CDR2 SMNVEV (reference sequence). The CDR3 contains 17 residues. CDR3 bases: TGTGCCAGCAGTTATCGGACCCTAGCGACTCCCTACAATGAGCAGTTCTTC. Residues: CASSYRTLATPYNEQFF.

The chain is built from TRBV19 and TRBJ1-2; D possibly corresponds to TRBD1 (5 bases). Germline CDR1 reads LNHDA; CDR2 reads SQIVND (reference sequence). The CDR3 has 15 amino acids. Trimming cost V 6 bases and J 4 bases, with 18 bases left between them. As DNA, the CDR3 is TGTGCCAGTAGCCCGAGGGAGGGGAGCAGCTATGGCTACACCTTC. Amino acids: CASSPREGSSYGYTF.

This chain uses TRBV19 with TRBJ1-1, with D possibly TRBD1 on 6 matching bases. Per germline, CDR1 LNHDA and CDR2 SQIVND (reference sequence). CDR3 size: 15 residues. The germline V and J ends were trimmed by 5 bases and 4 bases, with 17 bases remaining between them. CDR3 protein: CASSPPDRAPTEAFF. The CDR3 DNA sequence: TGTGCCAGTAGTCCCCCGGACAGAGCCCCCACTGAAGCTTTCTTT.

This clone was observed a single time. V is TRBV27 and J is TRBJ1-3; tentative D call: TRBD1 (6 bases). Trimming took 6 bases from V and 4 from J, leaving 10 bases between them. The CDR3 spans 13 residues. From germline, CDR1 is MNHEY and CDR2 SMNVEV (reference sequence). The CDR3 region has the DNA TGTGCCAGCAGACATGACAGGGGAAACACCATATATTTT. Amino acids: CASRHDRGNTIYF.

CDR3 amino acids: CASSAGQPQNPEAFF. The CDR3 DNA is TGTGCCAGCAGTGCGGGACAGCCCCAAAACCCTGAAGCTTTCTTT. The chain links TRBV6-5 to TRBJ1-1; 7 positions agree with TRBD1. The J segment lost 6 bases and the V segment lost 5 bases, leaving 12 bases of the junction unmatched. In germline, CDR1 is MNHEY, CDR2 SVGAGI. The CDR3 runs 15 residues.

The chain recombines TRBV28 with TRBJ2-3; TRBD2 matches 14 bases. V was clipped by 10 bases and J by 3 bases; unmatched bases: 9. Germline values: CDR1 MDHEN, CDR2 SYDVKM. The CDR3 consists of 16 residues. In DNA form, the CDR3 reads TGTGCCATCGGACTAGCGGGGGGCGCAGGGACAGATACGCAGTATTTT. Amino acids: CAIGLAGGAGTDTQYF.

This chain uses TRBV4-3 with TRBJ2-3; 13 bases map to TRBD2. V was pared by 4 bases and J by 1 base, with 17 bases of the junction left unmatched. The CDR3 runs 21 residues. CDR1 and CDR2 (germline): LGHNA, YSLEER. The CDR3 DNA reads TGCGCCAGCAGCCTACACCTTACTAGCGGGAGGGCCGGGGGGGGCACAGATACGCAGTATTTT. Translated: CASSLHLTSGRAGGGTDTQYF.